This T cell receptor beta chain was sequenced in a study of spatial heterogeneity in lung cancer. Study as a whole: Within tumor regions, the number of TCR transcripts tracked closely with a T cell module score obtained from matched bulk RNA-seq. Study results and limitations: Higher tumor mutation counts went along with higher counts of expanded intratumoral alpha and beta TCRs. Estimated coverage of tumor T cells was approximately 7% for alpha and approximately 13% for beta chains.

With 4 bases clipped from V and 2 bases from J, the junction kept 5 bases outside the gene matches. The CDR3 sequence is 14 residues long. The V gene's germline CDR1 is LGHDT and CDR2 YNNKEL (reference sequence). Specified time point: sample taken at primary tumor resection. Every TCR cDNA molecule carried a tag that served as a unique molecular identifier. MiXCR was run by TCRdb on the 5' RACE reads, yielding one entry per CDR3 protein. Among 8,300 or so distinct CDR3 sequences listed, roughly 5% were seen once. This clonotype appeared many times. Its antigen is not known. This TCR was recovered from a female donor with early-stage non-small cell lung cancer. The chain has TRBV3-1 and TRBJ2-7; 7 nucleotides align to TRBD1. The starting material was lung tumor tissue, obtained at surgery. The chain's CDR3 is CASSPSTGTYEQYF. The CDR3 coding sequence is TGTGCCAGCAGCCCGTCGACAGGGACCTACGAGCAGTACTTC.